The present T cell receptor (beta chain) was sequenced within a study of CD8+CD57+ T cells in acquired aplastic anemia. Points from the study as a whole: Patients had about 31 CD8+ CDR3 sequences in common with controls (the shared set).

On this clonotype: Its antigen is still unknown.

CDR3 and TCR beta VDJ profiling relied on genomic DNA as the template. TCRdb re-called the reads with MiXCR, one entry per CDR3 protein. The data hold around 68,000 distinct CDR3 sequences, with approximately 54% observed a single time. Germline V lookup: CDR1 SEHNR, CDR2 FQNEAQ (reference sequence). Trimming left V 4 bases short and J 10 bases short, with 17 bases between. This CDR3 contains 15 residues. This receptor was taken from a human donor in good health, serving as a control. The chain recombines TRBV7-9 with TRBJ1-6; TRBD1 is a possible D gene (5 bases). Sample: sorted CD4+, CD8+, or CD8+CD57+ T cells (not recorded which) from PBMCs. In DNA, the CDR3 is TGTGCCAGCAGCTCCGGAGACAGTGAATCCTCACCCCTCCACTTT. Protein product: CASSSGDSESSPLHF.